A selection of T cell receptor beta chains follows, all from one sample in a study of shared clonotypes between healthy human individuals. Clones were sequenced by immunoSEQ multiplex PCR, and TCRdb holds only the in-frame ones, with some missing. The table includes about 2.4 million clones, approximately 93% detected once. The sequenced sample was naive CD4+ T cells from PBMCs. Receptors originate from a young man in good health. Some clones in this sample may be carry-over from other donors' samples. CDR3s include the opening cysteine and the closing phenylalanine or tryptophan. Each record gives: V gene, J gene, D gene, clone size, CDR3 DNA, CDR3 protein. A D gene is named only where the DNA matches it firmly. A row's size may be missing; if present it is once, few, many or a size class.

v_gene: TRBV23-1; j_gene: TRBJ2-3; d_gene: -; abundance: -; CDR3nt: TGCGCCAGCAGCTCACCCGGGACTTGCACAGATACGCAGTATTTT; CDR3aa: CASSSPGTCTDTQYF
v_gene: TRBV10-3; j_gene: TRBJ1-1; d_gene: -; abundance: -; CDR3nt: TGTGCCACCGGGGACCTTAGGAACACTGAAGCTTTCTTT; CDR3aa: CATGDLRNTEAFF
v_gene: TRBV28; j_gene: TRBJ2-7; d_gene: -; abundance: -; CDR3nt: TGTGCCAGCAGCCTGAGCTCCTACGAGCAGTACTTC; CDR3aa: CASSLSSYEQYF
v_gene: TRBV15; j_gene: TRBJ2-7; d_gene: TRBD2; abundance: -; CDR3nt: TGTGCCACCAGCAGGGGGGGGTCCTTACGCTCCTACGAGCAGTACTTC; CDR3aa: CATSRGGSLRSYEQYF
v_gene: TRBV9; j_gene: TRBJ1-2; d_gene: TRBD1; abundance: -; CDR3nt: TGTGCCAGCAGCAACCCGACAGGGATTCACTCTTCTGGCTACACCTTC; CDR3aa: CASSNPTGIHSSGYTF
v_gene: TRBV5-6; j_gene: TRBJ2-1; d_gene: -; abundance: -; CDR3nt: TGTGCCAGCAGGATAGTCGATGGGAATGAGCAGTTCTTC; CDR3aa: CASRIVDGNEQFF
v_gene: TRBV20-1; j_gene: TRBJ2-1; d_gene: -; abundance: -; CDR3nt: TGCAGTGCATGGGCTCAGATATATCAGTTCTTC; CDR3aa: CSAWAQIYQFF
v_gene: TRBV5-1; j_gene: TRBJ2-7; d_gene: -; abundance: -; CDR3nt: TGCGCCAGCAGCTTGGTTGCGGGACTGCACGAGCAGTACTTC; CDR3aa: CASSLVAGLHEQYF
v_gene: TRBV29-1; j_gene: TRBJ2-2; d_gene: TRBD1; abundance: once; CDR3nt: TGCAGCGTTTCGACAGGGGCCGGGGAGCTGTTTTTT; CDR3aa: CSVSTGAGELFF
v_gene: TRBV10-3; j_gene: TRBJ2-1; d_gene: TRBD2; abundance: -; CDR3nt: TGTGCCATCAGTGAGTCACCTAGCGGTGCCTACAATGAGCAGTTCTTC; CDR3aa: CAISESPSGAYNEQFF
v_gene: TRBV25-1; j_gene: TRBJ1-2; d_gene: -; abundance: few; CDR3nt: TGTGCCAGCAGTGACGCGAGAGCTAACTATGGCTACACCTTC; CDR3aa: CASSDARANYGYTF
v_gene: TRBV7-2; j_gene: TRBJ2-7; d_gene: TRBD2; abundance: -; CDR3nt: TGTGCCAGCAGCTTAGGTCTAGCGGGCCCCTACGAGCAGTACTTC; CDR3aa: CASSLGLAGPYEQYF
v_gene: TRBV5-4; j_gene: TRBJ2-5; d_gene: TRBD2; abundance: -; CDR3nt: TGTGCCAGCAGCATAGGACTAGCGGGACTCCAAGAGACCCAGTACTTC; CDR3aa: CASSIGLAGLQETQYF
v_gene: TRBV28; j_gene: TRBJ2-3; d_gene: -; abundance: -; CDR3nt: TGTGCCAGCAGCCCCCAGGCGGGGACTGATACGCAGTATTTT; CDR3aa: CASSPQAGTDTQYF
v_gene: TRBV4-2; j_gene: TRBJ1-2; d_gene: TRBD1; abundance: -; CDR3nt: TGTGCCAGCAGCCAGACCGCAACAGGGGACTATGGCTACACCTTC; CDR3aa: CASSQTATGDYGYTF
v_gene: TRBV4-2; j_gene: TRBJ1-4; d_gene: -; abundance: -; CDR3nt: TGTGCCAGCAGCCGCCAATCTACAGCCGCTAATGAAAAACTGTTTTTT; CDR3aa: CASSRQSTAANEKLFF
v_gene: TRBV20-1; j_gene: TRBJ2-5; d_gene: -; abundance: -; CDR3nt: TGCGTGGCCCCGACGGTAGAGACCCAGTACTTC; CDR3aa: CVAPTVETQYF
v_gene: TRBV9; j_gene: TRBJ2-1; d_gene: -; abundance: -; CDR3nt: TGTGCCAGCAGCGTACAAAGCTTTAGCTCCTACAATGAGCAGTTCTTC; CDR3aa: CASSVQSFSSYNEQFF
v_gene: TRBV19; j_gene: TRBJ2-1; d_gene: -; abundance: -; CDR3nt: TGTGCCAGTACCCCGGGGGTTTACTACAATGAGCAGTTCTTC; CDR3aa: CASTPGVYYNEQFF
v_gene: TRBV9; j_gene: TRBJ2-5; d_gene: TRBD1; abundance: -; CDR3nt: TGTGCCAGCAGCGCCTCGGACAGGATGACCCTCCAAGAGACCCAGTACTTC; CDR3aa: CASSASDRMTLQETQYF
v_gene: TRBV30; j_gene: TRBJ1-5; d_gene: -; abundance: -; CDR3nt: TGTGCCTGGAGTGCGCCCCCACTACCAGGTCAGCCCCAGCATTTT; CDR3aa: CAWSAPPLPGQPQHF
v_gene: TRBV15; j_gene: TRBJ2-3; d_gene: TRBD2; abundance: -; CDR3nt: TGTGCCACCACACTAGCGGACCTCACAGATACGCAGTATTTT; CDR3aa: CATTLADLTDTQYF
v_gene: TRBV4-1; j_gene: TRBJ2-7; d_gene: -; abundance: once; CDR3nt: TGCGCCAGCAGCCCATTCCCTACAAATCAAATAACAGGGCGAAGCTCCTACGAGCAGTACTTC; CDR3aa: CASSPFPTNQITGRSSYEQYF
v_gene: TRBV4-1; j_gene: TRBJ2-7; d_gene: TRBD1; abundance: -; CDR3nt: TGCGCCAGCAGCCAAGATACGGGACAGGGCTACGAGCAGTACTTC; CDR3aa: CASSQDTGQGYEQYF
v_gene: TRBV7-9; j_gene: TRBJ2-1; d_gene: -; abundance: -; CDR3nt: TGTGCCAGCAGCACAGCTAACAATGAGCAGTTCTTC; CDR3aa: CASSTANNEQFF
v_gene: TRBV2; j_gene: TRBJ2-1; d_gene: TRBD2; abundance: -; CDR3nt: TGTGCCAGCAGCGGACTAGCGGGCGACAATGAGCAGTTCTTC; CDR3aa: CASSGLAGDNEQFF
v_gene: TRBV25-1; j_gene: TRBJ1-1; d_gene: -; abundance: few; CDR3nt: TGTGCCAGCACCCTTGACAGCACTGAAGCTTTCTTT; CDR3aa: CASTLDSTEAFF
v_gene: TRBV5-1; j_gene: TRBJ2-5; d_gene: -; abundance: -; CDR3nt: TGCGCCAGCAGCTTGGCGCAGGGGTTCGGGGAGACCCAGTACTTC; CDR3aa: CASSLAQGFGETQYF
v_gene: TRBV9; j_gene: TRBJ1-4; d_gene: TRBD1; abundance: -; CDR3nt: TGTGCCAGCAGCTCCCAGGACAGGGGAGATGAAAAACTGTTTTTT; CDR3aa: CASSSQDRGDEKLFF
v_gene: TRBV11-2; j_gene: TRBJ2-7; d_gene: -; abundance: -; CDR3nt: TGTGCCAGCAGGCCCGGGACGGCGACCTACGAGCAGTACTTC; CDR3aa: CASRPGTATYEQYF
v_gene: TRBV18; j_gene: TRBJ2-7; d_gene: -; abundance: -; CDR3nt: TGTGCCAGCTCACCATTTGTAACGAAGAGCTCCTACGAGCAGTACTTC; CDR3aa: CASSPFVTKSSYEQYF
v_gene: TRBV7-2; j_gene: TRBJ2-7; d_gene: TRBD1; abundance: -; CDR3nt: TGTGCCAGCAGAGTCGGACAGGGGGCCTACGAGCAGTACTTC; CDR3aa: CASRVGQGAYEQYF
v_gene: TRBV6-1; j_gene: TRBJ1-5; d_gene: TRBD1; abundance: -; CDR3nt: TGTGCCAGCATCAGAGACAGGGACAATCAGCCCCAGCATTTT; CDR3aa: CASIRDRDNQPQHF
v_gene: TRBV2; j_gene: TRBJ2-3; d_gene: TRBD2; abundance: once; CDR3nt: TGTGCCAGCAGTGAACAGCGGGAAGCCTGGGATACGCAGTATTTT; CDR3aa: CASSEQREAWDTQYF
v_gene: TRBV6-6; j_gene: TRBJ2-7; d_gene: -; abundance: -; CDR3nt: TGTGCCAGCAGGAGGGACTTTACCTACGAGCAGTACTTC; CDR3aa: CASRRDFTYEQYF
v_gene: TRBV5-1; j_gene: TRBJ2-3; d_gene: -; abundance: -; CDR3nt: TGCGCCAGCAGCCCCGGAGACCGGGATACGCAGTATTTT; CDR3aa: CASSPGDRDTQYF
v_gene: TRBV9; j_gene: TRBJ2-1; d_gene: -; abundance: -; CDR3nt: TGTGCCAGCAGCCGGGGGCTCGAGCAGTTCTTC; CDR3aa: CASSRGLEQFF
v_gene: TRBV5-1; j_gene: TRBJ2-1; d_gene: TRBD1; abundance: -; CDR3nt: TGCGCCAGCAGCAGCGACAGGGACAATGAGCAGTTCTTC; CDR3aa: CASSSDRDNEQFF
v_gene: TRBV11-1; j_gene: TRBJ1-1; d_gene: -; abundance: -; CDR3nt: TGTGCCAGCAGCTTCATGAGGAACACTGAAGCTTTCTTT; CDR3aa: CASSFMRNTEAFF
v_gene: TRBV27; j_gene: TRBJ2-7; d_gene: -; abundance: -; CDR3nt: TGTGCCAGCAGGCCTCTGGGCAGGGACCACGAGCAGTACTTC; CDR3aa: CASRPLGRDHEQYF
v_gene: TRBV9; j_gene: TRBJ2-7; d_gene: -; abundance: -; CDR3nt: TGTGCCAGCAGCCTTATCCCCCGTCGGGAGTTTTCCGAGCAGTACTTC; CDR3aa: CASSLIPRREFSEQYF
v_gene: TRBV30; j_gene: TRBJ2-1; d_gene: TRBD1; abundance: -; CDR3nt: TGTGCCTGGATCTCGGTCAGGGGGAATGAGCAGTTCTTC; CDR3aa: CAWISVRGNEQFF
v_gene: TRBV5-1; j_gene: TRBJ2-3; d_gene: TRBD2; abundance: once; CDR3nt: TGCGCCAGCAGCTTGGCCGGGGGACTAGCGGGAGGGCGAGAAAGCACAGATACGCAGTATTTT; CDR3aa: CASSLAGGLAGGRESTDTQYF
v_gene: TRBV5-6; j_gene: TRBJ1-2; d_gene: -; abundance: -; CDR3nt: TGTGCCAGCAGCTTGGCCTACGAATCCGGGGCTCGGTATGGCTACACCTTC; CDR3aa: CASSLAYESGARYGYTF
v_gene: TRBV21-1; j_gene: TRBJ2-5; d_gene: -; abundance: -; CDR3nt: TGTGCCAGCAGCAAAATAGCGGGAGGGGAAGAGACCCAGTACTTC; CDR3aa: CASSKIAGGEETQYF
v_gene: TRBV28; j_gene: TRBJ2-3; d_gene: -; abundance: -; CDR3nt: TGTGCCAGCAGTTCCCCGAGGGTAGGAGTAGTAGATACGCAGTATTTT; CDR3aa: CASSSPRVGVVDTQYF
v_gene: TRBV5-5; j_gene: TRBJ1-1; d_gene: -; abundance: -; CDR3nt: TGTGCCAGCAGCCGGACCTTGAACACTGAAGCTTTCTTT; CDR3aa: CASSRTLNTEAFF
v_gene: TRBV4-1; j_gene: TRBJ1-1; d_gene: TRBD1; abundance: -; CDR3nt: TGCGCCAGCAGCCAACAGCTGCCGCCGGGACAGGGTAACACTGAAGCTTTCTTT; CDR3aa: CASSQQLPPGQGNTEAFF
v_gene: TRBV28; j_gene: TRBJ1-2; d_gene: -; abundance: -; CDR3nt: TGTGCCAGCAGTCGCCGGGACTTAGGCTACACCTTC; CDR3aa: CASSRRDLGYTF
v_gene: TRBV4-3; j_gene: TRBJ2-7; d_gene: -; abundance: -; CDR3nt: TGCGCCAGCAGCCAAACTTGGACCTCCGGGAGTGAGCAGTACTTC; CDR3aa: CASSQTWTSGSEQYF
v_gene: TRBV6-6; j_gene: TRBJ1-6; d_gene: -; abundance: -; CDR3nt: TGTGCCAGCGAGGGAGGTCTCCTCCACTTT; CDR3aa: CASEGGLLHF
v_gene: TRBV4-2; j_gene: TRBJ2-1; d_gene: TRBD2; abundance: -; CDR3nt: TGTGCCAGCAGCCAATGGCTAGCGGACTCCTACAATGAGCAGTTCTTC; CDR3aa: CASSQWLADSYNEQFF
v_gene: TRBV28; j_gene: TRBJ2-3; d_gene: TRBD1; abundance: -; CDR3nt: TGTGCCAGCAGAACCTCCGGGACAGGGGTTGGGCATACGCAGTATTTT; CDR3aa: CASRTSGTGVGHTQYF
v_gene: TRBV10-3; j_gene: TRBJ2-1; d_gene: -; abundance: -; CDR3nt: TGTGCCTCGGACTGGGGGACAAACAATGAGCAGTTCTTC; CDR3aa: CASDWGTNNEQFF
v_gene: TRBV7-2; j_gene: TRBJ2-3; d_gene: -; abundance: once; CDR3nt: TGTGCCAGCAGCTTAGCACCAGCCACAGATACGCAGTATTTT; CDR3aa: CASSLAPATDTQYF
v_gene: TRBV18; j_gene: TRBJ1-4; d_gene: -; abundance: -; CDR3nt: TGTGCCAGCTCACAACTACAGTTCCCGGGGGGCGAAAAACTGTTTTTT; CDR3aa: CASSQLQFPGGEKLFF
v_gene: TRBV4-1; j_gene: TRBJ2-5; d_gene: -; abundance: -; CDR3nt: TGCGCCAGCAGCCAAGGCTCCAGACAAGAGACCCAGTACTTC; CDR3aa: CASSQGSRQETQYF
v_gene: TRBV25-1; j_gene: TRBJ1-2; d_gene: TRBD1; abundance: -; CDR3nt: TGTGCCAGCAGTTCTGAGACAGGGGTTCTTAGCTATGGCTACACCTTC; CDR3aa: CASSSETGVLSYGYTF
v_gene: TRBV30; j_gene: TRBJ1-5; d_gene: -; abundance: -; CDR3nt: TGTGCCTGGAGCGAAGGGGGGGGAGGGCGGCCCCAGCATTTT; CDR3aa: CAWSEGGGGRPQHF